Sequencing of this T cell receptor beta chain was carried out in a study of CXCR3-negative and CXCR3-positive naive CD8 T cells. There are 12 residues in the CDR3. Per germline, CDR1 SGHRS and CDR2 YFSETQ. Libraries of TRB cDNA were made by 5' RACE and carried UMIs. TCRdb re-called the 5' RACE reads; every CDR3 protein appears as one record, without DNA. Its listing shows about 89,000 distinct CDR3 sequences. Regarding this clonotype: Its antigen remains unidentified.

Study-level points and caveats: Naive CXCR3-negative cells resembled naive CXCR3-positive cells in TRBV-TRBJ usage; memory cells differed. PBMCs showed partially decreased CXCR3 expression after cryopreservation, and most assays used fresh PBMCs. TRB CDR3 hydrophobicity was greater in CXCR3-positive naive cells than in CXCR3-negative naive cells. Both naive subsets showed comparably high diversity, and memory CD8+ cells showed much lower diversity.

The sample was naive CXCR3+ CD8+ T cells from blood. Subset described: CD45RO-CCR7+CD27+CD95- naive CD8+ T cells expressing CXCR3 (TNR3+). The V and J genes are TRBV5-1 and TRBJ2-2. The sequence was obtained from a human donor in good health. Some clones in this sample may be carry-over from other donors' samples. The CDR3 region is CASNENTGELFF.